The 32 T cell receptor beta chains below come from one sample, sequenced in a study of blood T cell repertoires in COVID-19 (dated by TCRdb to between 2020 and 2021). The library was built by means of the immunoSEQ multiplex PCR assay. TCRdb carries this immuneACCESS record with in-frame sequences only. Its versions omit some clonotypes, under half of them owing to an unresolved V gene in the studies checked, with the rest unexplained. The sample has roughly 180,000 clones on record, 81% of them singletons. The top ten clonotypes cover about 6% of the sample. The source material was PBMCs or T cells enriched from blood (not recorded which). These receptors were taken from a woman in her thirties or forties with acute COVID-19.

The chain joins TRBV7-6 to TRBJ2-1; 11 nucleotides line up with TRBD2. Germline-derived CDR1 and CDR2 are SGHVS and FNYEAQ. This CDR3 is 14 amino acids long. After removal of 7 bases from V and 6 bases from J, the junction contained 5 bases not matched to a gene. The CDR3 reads CASTLAGGANEQFF. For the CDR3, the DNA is TGTGCCAGCACCCTAGCGGGAGGTGCCAATGAGCAGTTCTTC.

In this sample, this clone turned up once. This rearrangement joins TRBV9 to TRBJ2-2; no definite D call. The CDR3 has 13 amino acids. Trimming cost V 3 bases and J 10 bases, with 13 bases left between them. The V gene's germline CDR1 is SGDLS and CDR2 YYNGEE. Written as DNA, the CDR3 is TGTGCCAGCAGCGGCGGTAGTCATGCGGAGCTGTTTTTT. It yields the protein CASSGGSHAELFF.

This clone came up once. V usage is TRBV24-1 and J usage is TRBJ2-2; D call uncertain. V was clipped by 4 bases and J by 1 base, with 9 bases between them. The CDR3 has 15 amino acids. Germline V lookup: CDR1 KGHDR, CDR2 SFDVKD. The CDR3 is CATSDLYQNTGELFF. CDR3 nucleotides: TGTGCCACCAGTGACCTATACCAGAACACCGGGGAGCTGTTTTTT.

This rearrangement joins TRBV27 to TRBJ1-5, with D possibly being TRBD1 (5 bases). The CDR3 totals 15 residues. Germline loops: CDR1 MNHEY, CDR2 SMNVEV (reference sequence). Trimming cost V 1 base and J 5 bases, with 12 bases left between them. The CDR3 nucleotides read TGTGCCAGCAGTTTATTCATCGGGACTGATCAGCCCCAGCATTTT. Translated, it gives CASSLFIGTDQPQHF.

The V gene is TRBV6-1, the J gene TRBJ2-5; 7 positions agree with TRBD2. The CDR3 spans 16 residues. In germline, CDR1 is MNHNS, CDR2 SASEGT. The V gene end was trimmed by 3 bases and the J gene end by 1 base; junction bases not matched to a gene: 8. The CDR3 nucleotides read TGTGCCAGCAGTGAGCTGTCGGGGGAGGGCCAAGAGACCCAGTACTTC. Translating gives CASSELSGEGQETQYF.

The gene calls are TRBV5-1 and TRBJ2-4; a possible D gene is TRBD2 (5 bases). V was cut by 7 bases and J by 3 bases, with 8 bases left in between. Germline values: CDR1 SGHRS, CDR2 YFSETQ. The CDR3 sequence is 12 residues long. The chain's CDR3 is CASGEGKNIQYF. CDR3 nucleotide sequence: TGCGCCAGCGGCGAGGGCAAAAACATTCAGTACTTC.

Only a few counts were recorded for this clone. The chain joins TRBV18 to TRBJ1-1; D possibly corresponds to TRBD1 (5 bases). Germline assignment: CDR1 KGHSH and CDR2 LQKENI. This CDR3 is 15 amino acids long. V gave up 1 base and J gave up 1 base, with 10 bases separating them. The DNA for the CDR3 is TGTGCCAGCTCACCACGTAAAGGGGAGAACACTGAAGCTTTCTTT. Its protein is CASSPRKGENTEAFF.

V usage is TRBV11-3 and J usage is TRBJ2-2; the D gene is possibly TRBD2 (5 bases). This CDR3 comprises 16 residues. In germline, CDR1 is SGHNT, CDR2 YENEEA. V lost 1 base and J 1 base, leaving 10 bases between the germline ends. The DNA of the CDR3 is TGTGCCAGCAGCTTAGGTGGGAGCGGGAACACCGGGGAGCTGTTTTTT. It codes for CASSLGGSGNTGELFF. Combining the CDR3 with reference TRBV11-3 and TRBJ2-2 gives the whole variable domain EAGVVQSPRYKIIEKKQPVAFWCNPISGHNTLYWYLQNLGQGPELLIRYENEEAVDDSQLPKDRFSAERLKGVDSTLKIQPAELGDSAVYLCASSLGGSGNTGELFFGEGSRLTVL.

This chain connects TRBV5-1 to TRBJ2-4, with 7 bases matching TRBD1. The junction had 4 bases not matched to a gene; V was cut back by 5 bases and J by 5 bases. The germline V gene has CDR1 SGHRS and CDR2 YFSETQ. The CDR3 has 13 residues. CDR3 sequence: CASRTGTENIQYF. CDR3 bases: TGCGCCAGCAGAACCGGGACAGAAAACATTCAGTACTTC.

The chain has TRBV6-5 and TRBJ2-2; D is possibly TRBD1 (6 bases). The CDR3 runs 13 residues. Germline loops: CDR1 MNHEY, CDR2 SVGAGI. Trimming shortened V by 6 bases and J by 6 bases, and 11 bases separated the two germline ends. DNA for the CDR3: TGTGCCAGCAGACGACAGGAAGCCGGGGAGCTGTTTTTT. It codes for CASRRQEAGELFF.

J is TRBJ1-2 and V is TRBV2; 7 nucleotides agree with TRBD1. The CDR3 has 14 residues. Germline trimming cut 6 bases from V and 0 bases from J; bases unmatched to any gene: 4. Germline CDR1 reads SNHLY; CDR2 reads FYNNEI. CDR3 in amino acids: CASRAGQANYGYTF. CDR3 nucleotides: TGTGCCAGCAGAGCAGGACAGGCTAACTATGGCTACACCTTC. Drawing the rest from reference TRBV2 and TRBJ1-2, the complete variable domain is EPEVTQTPSHQVTQMGQEVILRCVPISNHLYFYWYRQILGQKVEFLVSFYNNEISEKSEIFDDQFSVERPDGSNFTLKIRSTKLEDSAMYFCASRAGQANYGYTFGSGTRLTVV.

The CDR3 region is CASSLERINTEAFF. The CDR3 nucleotides are TGCGCCAGCAGCTTGGAGAGGATTAACACTGAAGCTTTCTTT. This rearrangement joins TRBV5-1 to TRBJ1-1; D uncertain. V was shortened by 0 bases and J by 2 bases, with 8 bases between the two germline ends. The CDR3 totals 14 residues. Per the germline V gene, CDR1 is SGHRS and CDR2 is YFSETQ.

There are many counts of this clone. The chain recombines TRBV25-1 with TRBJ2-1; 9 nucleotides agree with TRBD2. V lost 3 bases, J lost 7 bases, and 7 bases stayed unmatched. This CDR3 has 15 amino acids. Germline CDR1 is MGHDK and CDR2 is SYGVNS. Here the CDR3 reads CASSDGLAKTNEQFF. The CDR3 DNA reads TGTGCCAGCAGTGACGGACTAGCGAAGACAAATGAGCAGTTCTTC.

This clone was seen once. The CDR3 loop is CASKGQHNSPLHF. The CDR3 DNA is TGTGCCAGCAAAGGACAGCATAATTCACCCCTCCACTTT. V is TRBV6-5 and J is TRBJ1-6, with D perhaps matching TRBD1 (6 bases). CDR3 length: 13 residues. Per germline, CDR1 MNHEY and CDR2 SVGAGI. V dropped 7 bases and J dropped 5 bases, with 9 bases sitting between them.

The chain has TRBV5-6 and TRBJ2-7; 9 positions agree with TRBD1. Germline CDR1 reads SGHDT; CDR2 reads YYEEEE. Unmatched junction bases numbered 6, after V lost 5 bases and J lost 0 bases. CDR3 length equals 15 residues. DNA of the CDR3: TGTGCCAGCAGTCGACAGGGGGTGAGCTCCTACGAGCAGTACGTC. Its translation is CASSRQGVSSYEQYV.

This chain's CDR3 is CATSERSGFGYTF. The CDR3, as DNA: TGTGCCACCAGTGAAAGATCAGGGTTTGGCTACACCTTC. The V gene is TRBV24-1, the J gene TRBJ1-2; D is perhaps TRBD1 (5 bases). Trimming pared 4 bases from V and 7 bases from J, leaving 12 bases between. CDR3 size: 13 residues. Looked up from germline, CDR1 is KGHDR and CDR2 is SFDVKD.

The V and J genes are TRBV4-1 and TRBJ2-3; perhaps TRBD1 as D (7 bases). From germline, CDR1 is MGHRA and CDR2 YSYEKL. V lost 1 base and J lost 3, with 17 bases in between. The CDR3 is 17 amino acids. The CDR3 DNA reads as TGCGCCAGCAGCCAAGGGGGGGCAGGGGGGAGGACAGATACGCAGTATTTT. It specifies CASSQGGAGGRTDTQYF.

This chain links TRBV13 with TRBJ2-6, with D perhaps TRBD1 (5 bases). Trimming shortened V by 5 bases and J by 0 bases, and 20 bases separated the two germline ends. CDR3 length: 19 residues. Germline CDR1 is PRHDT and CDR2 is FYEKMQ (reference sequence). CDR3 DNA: TGTGCCAGCAGCGTCCAGACAGCAGCCAGCTTCTCTGGGGCCAACGTCCTGACTTTC. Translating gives CASSVQTAASFSGANVLTF. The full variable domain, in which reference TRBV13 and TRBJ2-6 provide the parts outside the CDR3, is AAGVIQSPRHLIKEKRETATLKCYPIPRHDTVYWYQQGPGQDPQFLISFYEKMQSDKGSIPDRFSAQQFSDYHSELNMSSLELGDSALYFCASSVQTAASFSGANVLTFGAGSRLTVL.

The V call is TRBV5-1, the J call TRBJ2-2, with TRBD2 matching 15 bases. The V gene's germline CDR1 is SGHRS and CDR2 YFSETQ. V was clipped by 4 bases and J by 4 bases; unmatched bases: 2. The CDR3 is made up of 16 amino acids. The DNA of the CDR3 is TGCGCCAGCAGCGGGACTAGCGGGAGGTTCACCGGGGAGCTGTTTTTT. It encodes CASSGTSGRFTGELFF.

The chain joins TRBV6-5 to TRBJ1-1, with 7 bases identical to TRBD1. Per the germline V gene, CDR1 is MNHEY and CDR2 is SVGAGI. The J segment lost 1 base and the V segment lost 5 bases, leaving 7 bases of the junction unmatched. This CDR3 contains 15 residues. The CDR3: CASSRDSFSNTEAFF. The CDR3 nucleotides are TGTGCCAGCAGTCGGGACAGTTTCTCGAACACTGAAGCTTTCTTT.

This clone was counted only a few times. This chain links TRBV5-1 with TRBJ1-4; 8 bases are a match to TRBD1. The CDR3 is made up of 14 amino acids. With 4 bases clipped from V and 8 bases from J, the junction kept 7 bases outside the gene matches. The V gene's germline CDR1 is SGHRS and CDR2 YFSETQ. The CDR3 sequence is CASSVGTGGEKLFF. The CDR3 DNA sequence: TGCGCCAGCAGCGTTGGGACAGGCGGGGAAAAACTGTTTTTT.

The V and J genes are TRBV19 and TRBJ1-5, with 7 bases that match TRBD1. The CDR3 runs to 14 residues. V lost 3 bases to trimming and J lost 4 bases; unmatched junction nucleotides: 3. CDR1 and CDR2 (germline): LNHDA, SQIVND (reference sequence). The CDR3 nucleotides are TGTGCCAGTAGTATCCAGGGGGATAATCAGCCCCAGCATTTT. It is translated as CASSIQGDNQPQHF.

The CDR3 reads CASSNLLAGVKETQYF. Written as DNA, the CDR3 is TGTGCCAGTAGTAATCTACTAGCGGGAGTTAAAGAGACCCAGTACTTC. The rearrangement links TRBV19 to TRBJ2-5; 11 bases align to TRBD2. This CDR3 spans 16 amino acids. Trimming removed 4 bases from V and 3 bases from J; junction bases left unmatched: 7. From germline, CDR1 is LNHDA and CDR2 SQIVND (reference sequence). Filled out from reference TRBV19 and TRBJ2-5, the complete variable domain reads DGGITQSPKYLFRKEGQNVTLSCEQNLNHDAMYWYRQDPGQGLRLIYYSQIVNDFQKGDIAEGYSVSREKKESFPLTVTSAQKNPTAFYLCASSNLLAGVKETQYFGPGTRLLVL.

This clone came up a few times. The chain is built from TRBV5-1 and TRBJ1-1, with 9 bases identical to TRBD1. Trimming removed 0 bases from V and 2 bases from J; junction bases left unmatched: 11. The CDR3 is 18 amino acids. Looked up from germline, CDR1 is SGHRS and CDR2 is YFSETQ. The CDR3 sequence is CASSLEGQGVGGNTEAFF. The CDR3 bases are TGCGCCAGCAGCTTGGAGGGACAGGGCGTAGGGGGAAACACTGAAGCTTTCTTT.

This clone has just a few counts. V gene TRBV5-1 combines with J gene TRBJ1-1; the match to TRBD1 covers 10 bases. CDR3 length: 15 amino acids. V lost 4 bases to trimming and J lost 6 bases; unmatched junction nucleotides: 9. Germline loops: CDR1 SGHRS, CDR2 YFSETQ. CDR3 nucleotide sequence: TGCGCCAGCAGCGCCAACCCGGGACAGGGGTCTGAAGCTTTCTTT. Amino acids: CASSANPGQGSEAFF.

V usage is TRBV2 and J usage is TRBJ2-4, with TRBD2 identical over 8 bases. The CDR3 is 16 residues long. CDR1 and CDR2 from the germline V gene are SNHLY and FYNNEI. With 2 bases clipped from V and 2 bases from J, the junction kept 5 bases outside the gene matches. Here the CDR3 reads CASSERGGRTKNIQYF. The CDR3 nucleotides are TGTGCCAGCAGTGAACGGGGGGGGAGGACCAAAAACATTCAGTACTTC.

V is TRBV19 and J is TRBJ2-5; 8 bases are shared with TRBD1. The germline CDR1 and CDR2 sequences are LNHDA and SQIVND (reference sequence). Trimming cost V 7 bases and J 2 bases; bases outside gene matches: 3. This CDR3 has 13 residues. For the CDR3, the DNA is TGTGCCAGTAAGGACAGGGTTCAAGAGACCCAGTACTTC. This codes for CASKDRVQETQYF.

The CDR3 is CASSQEGASGRGSYEQYF. DNA for the CDR3: TGTGCCAGCAGCCAAGAGGGGGCTAGCGGGAGGGGCTCCTACGAGCAGTACTTC. The V call is TRBV4-2, the J call TRBJ2-7; 12 positions agree with TRBD2. Trimming took 0 bases from V and 0 from J; bases not matched to a gene: 6. CDR3 length: 18 amino acids. Germline V CDR1 and CDR2: LGHNA, YNFKEQ.

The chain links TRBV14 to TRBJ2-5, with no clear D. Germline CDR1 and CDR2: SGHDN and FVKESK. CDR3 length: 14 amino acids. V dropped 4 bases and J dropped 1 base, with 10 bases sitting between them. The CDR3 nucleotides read TGTGCCAGCAGCCCCCATACGGGCCAAGAGACCCAGTACTTC. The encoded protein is CASSPHTGQETQYF.

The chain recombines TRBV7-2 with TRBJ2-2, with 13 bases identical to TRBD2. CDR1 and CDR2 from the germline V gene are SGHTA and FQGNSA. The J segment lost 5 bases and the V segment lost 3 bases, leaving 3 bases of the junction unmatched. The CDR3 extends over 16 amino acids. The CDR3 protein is CASSFALAGGTGELFF. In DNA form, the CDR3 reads TGTGCCAGCAGCTTCGCACTAGCGGGAGGGACCGGGGAGCTGTTTTTT.

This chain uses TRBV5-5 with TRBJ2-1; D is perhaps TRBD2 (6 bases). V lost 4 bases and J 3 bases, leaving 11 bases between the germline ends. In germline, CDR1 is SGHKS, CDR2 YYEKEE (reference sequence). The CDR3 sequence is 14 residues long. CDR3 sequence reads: CASSPAGYYNEQFF. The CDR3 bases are TGTGCCAGCAGCCCCGCGGGGTACTACAATGAGCAGTTCTTC.

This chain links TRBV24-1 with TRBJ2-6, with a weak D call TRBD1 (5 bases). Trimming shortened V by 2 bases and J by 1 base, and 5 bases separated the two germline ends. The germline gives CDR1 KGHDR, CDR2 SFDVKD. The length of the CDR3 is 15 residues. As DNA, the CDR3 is TGTGCCACCAGTGATTCAGGGTCTGGGGCCAACGTCCTGACTTTC. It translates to CATSDSGSGANVLTF.